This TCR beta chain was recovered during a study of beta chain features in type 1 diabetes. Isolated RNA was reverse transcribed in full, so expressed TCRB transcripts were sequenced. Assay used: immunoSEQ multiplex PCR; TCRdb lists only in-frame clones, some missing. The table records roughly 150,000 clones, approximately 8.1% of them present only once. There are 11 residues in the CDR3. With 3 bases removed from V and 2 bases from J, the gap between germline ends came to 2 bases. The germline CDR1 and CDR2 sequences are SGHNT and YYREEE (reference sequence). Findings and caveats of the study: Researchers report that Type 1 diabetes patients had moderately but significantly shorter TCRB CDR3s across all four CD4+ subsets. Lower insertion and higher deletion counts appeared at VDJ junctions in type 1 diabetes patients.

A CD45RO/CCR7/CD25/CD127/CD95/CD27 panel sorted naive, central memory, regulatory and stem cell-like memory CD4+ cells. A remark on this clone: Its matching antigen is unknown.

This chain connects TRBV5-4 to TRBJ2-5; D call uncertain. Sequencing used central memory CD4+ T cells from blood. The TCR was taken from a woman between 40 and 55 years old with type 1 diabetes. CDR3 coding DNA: TGTGCCAGCAGCTCACAAGAGACCCAGTACTTC. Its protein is CASSSQETQYF.